The 32 T cell receptor beta chains reported below all come from one sample, sequenced in a study of blood T cell repertoires in COVID-19. Profiling relied on immunoSEQ multiplex PCR, and the TCRdb table lists in-frame clones only, not all of them. The data hold about 69,000 clones, with 75% to 80% observed a single time. The sequencing input was peripheral blood. These receptors came from a human donor in a cohort sampled during active COVID-19.

The rearrangement uses TRBV6-1 and TRBJ1-1, with D maybe TRBD1 (6 bases). The germline V and J ends were trimmed by 6 bases and 5 bases, with 19 bases remaining between them. CDR1 is MNHNS and CDR2 is SASEGT in the germline V gene. The CDR3 consists of 15 residues. The CDR3 is CASRKVPDRQTEAFF. The CDR3 DNA follows: TGTGCCAGCAGAAAAGTGCCGGACAGACAGACTGAAGCTTTCTTT.

The chain is built from TRBV6-5 and TRBJ1-5; D gene unclear. Deletions cut 4 bases from V and 0 bases from J, with 10 bases between. The CDR3 contains 15 residues. Germline V lookup: CDR1 MNHEY, CDR2 SVGAGI. Here the CDR3 DNA reads TGTGCCAGCAGTTCACGGGGTTTTAGCAATCAGCCCCAGCATTTT. The encoded protein is CASSSRGFSNQPQHF.

This chain joins TRBV28 and TRBJ2-3; D is unresolved. The CDR3 has 12 residues. V dropped 5 bases and J dropped 3 bases, with 6 bases sitting between them. CDR1 is MDHEN and CDR2 is SYDVKM in the germline V gene. The CDR3 nucleotides read TGTGCCAGCAGTCGGGTGACAGATACGCAGTATTTT. Its protein product is CASSRVTDTQYF.

The chain couples TRBV7-2 to TRBJ1-3; TRBD1 aligns across 8 bases. Germline CDR1 SGHTA, CDR2 FQGNSA. After removal of 5 bases from V and 0 bases from J, the junction contained 9 bases not matched to a gene. The CDR3 sequence is 17 residues long. The chain's CDR3 is CASSVSGGRVSGNTIYF. CDR3 nucleotides: TGTGCCAGCAGCGTTTCAGGGGGCCGGGTCTCTGGAAACACCATATATTTT.

J is TRBJ2-5 and V is TRBV5-8, with TRBD1 as a possible D gene (5 bases). The length of the CDR3 is 15 residues. Germline values: CDR1 SGHTS, CDR2 YDEGEE. V lost 3 bases, J lost 0 bases, and 12 bases lay in between. For the CDR3, the DNA is TGTGCCAGCAGCTCCTCCCGACAGTACCAAGAGACCCAGTACTTC. It encodes CASSSSRQYQETQYF.

The chain is built from TRBV3-1 (or the pseudogene TRBV3-2) and TRBJ2-7; D is ambiguous. The germline V and J ends were trimmed by 1 base and 3 bases, with 13 bases remaining between them. CDR3 length: 15 residues. CDR1 is LGHDT, CDR2 YNNKEL, per germline (reference sequence). The CDR3 bases are TGTGCCAGCAGCCAAGCAGGTGGCACATTCTACGAGCAGTACTTC. Protein: CASSQAGGTFYEQYF.

V is TRBV10-3 and J is TRBJ2-3; tentatively, D is TRBD1 (5 bases). Trimming pared 2 bases from V and 6 bases from J, leaving 15 bases between. Germline-derived CDR1 and CDR2 are ENHRY and SYGVKD. CDR3 size: 15 residues. CDR3 sequence reads: CAISEQEGVRDTQYF. Written as DNA, the CDR3 is TGTGCCATCAGTGAGCAGGAAGGGGTCAGGGATACGCAGTATTTT.

The table lists this clone with a few counts. The CDR3 loop is CASSLDRVYGYTF. For the CDR3, the DNA is TGTGCCAGCAGTTTGGACAGGGTATATGGCTACACCTTC. This sequence joins TRBV12-3 or TRBV12-4 and TRBJ1-2; 8 bases map to TRBD1. Germline trimming cut 3 bases from V and 5 bases from J; bases unmatched to any gene: 2. This CDR3 region has 13 residues.

This clone turned up a few times. The chain carries TRBV19 and TRBJ2-2; D is perhaps TRBD1 (5 bases). The CDR3 spans 17 residues. V gave up 6 bases and J gave up 6 bases, with 23 bases separating them. Germline V lookup: CDR1 LNHDA, CDR2 SQIVND (reference sequence). The CDR3 spells CASRRPRAIEFAGELFF. The DNA for the CDR3 is TGTGCCAGTAGGCGGCCCAGGGCGATTGAGTTCGCCGGGGAGCTGTTTTTT.

The chain uses TRBV28 and TRBJ2-2, with D possibly TRBD1 on 5 matching bases. Deletions cut 6 bases from V and 4 bases from J, with 9 bases between. The V gene's germline CDR1 is MDHEN and CDR2 SYDVKM. The CDR3 has 13 amino acids. As DNA, the CDR3 is TGTGCCAGCAGCCCGGACACCACCGGGGAGCTGTTTTTT. Protein product: CASSPDTTGELFF. Complete variable domain (other parts from reference TRBV28 and TRBJ2-2): DVKVTQSSRYLVKRTGEKVFLECVQDMDHENMFWYRQDPGLGLRLIYFSYDVKMKEKGDIPEGYSVSREKKERFSLILESASTNQTSMYLCASSPDTTGELFFGEGSRLTVL.

In nucleotides, the CDR3 is TGTGCCAGCAGTTACAGGGGTGCGGGGGGCTACGAGCAGTACTTC. Its protein is CASSYRGAGGYEQYF. This sequence joins TRBV6-5 and TRBJ2-7; 8 bases line up with TRBD2. CDR1 is MNHEY, CDR2 SVGAGI, per germline. The CDR3 loop spans 15 amino acids. V shed 2 bases and J 3 bases; nucleotides not matched to a gene: 6.

CDR3 amino acids: CASSSGLADQETQYF. The CDR3 DNA reads TGTGCCAGCAGCTCAGGACTAGCGGATCAAGAGACCCAGTACTTC. The rearrangement links TRBV7-9 to TRBJ2-5; 10 bases are a match to TRBD2. This CDR3 is 15 amino acids long. V trimming: 4 bases; J trimming: 2 bases; junction bases outside the gene matches: 4. Germline lookup yields CDR1 SEHNR and CDR2 FQNEAQ (reference sequence). Full variable domain (outside the CDR3, taken from reference TRBV7-9 and TRBJ2-5): DTGVSQNPRHKITKRGQNVTFRCDPISEHNRLYWYRQTLGQGPEFLTYFQNEAQLEKSRLLSDRFSAERPKGSFSTLEIQRTEQGDSAMYLCASSSGLADQETQYFGPGTRLLVL.

The rearrangement joins TRBV30 to TRBJ1-2; TRBD1 aligns across 10 bases. Per the germline V gene, CDR1 is GTSNPN and CDR2 is SVGIG (reference sequence). The CDR3 sequence is 15 residues long. J lost 2 bases, V lost 5 bases, and 8 bases had no gene match. Written as DNA, the CDR3 is TGTGCCTGGTCTCGGGACAGGGGATCCAACTATGGCTACACCTTC. This gives the protein CAWSRDRGSNYGYTF.

The chain is built from TRBV14 and TRBJ1-2, with 9 nucleotides matching TRBD1. The V gene's germline CDR1 is SGHDN and CDR2 FVKESK. This CDR3 is built from 19 residues. The trim removed 2 bases at V and 6 bases at J, leaving 19 bases unmatched. CDR3 coding DNA: TGTGCCAGCAGCCAATTGCCCGTGGGACAGGGAGGCACTATGGATGGCTACACCTTC. Amino acid sequence: CASSQLPVGQGGTMDGYTF.

The rearrangement links TRBV10-2 to TRBJ2-2; 10 positions match TRBD2. CDR3 length: 14 residues. After removal of 6 bases from V and 5 bases from J, the junction contained 3 bases not matched to a gene. Germline-derived CDR1 and CDR2 are WSHSY and SAAADI. The chain's CDR3 is CASRTSGTTGELFF. CDR3 coding DNA: TGCGCCAGCAGAACTAGCGGGACGACCGGGGAGCTGTTTTTT.

The V and J genes are TRBV15 and TRBJ1-2; D remains unclear. Per the germline V gene, CDR1 is LNHNV and CDR2 is YYDKDF (reference sequence). V shed 0 bases and J shed 0 bases, with 8 bases lying between them. This CDR3 has 15 residues. The CDR3 here is CATSRDREANYGYTF. The CDR3 nucleotides are TGTGCCACCAGCAGAGATCGGGAGGCTAACTATGGCTACACCTTC.

CDR3: CASSVEASGTLEQYF. CDR3 sequence (DNA): TGTGCCAGCAGCGTAGAAGCTAGCGGGACCCTCGAGCAGTACTTC. The chain has TRBV9 and TRBJ2-7, with 9 bases identical to TRBD2. CDR1 is SGDLS and CDR2 is YYNGEE in the germline V gene. CDR3 size: 15 residues. After removal of 0 bases from V and 6 bases from J, the junction contained 7 bases not matched to a gene.

The V and J genes are TRBV11-2 and TRBJ1-1; D perhaps matches TRBD1 (5 bases). The V gene lost 2 bases and the J gene lost 4 bases, with 14 bases spanning the gap. Germline V gives CDR1 SGHAT, CDR2 FQNNGV. There are 15 residues in the CDR3. CDR3 nucleotide sequence: TGTGCCAGCAGCTTAAACGGACAAGGCCCCACTGAAGCTTTCTTT. Its protein product is CASSLNGQGPTEAFF.

The rearrangement joins TRBV5-8 to TRBJ2-7, with TRBD1 as a possible D gene (7 bases). Germline values: CDR1 SGHTS, CDR2 YDEGEE. The length of the CDR3 is 14 residues. Trimming shortened V by 2 bases and J by 5 bases, and 14 bases separated the two germline ends. CDR3 in DNA: TGTGCCAGCAGCTTTATGACTAGGGGGCACGAGCAGTACTTC. Its protein product is CASSFMTRGHEQYF.

The chain links TRBV18 to TRBJ2-2; 12 bases are a match to TRBD2. V shed 6 bases and J 5 bases; nucleotides not matched to a gene: 4. The V gene's germline CDR1 is KGHSH and CDR2 LQKENI. The CDR3 totals 15 residues. The CDR3 here is CASSSGTSGTGELFF. In DNA, the CDR3 is TGTGCCAGCTCTTCCGGGACTAGCGGGACCGGGGAGCTGTTTTTT. The variable domain in full, with the rest retrieved from reference TRBV18 and TRBJ2-2, is NAGVMQNPRHLVRRRGQEARLRCSPMKGHSHVYWYRQLPEEGLKFMVYLQKENIIDESGMPKERFSAEFPKEGPSILRIQQVVRGDSAAYFCASSSGTSGTGELFFGEGSRLTVL.

The chain links TRBV5-5 to TRBJ2-7, with 10 bases aligning to TRBD2. The CDR3 totals 14 residues. V gave up 4 bases and J gave up 5 bases; unmatched junction bases: 6. From germline, CDR1 is SGHKS and CDR2 YYEKEE (reference sequence). CDR3 sequence reads: CASSGAGGLNEQYF. The CDR3 DNA is TGTGCCAGCAGCGGAGCGGGAGGGCTCAACGAGCAGTACTTC.

This chain connects TRBV6-1 to TRBJ2-7, with no clear D. Germline CDR1 is MNHNS and CDR2 is SASEGT. The CDR3 length is 14 residues. Deletions cut 0 bases from V and 3 bases from J, with 9 bases between. CDR3 sequence reads: CASSEANRFYEQYF. The CDR3 DNA is TGTGCCAGCAGTGAAGCGAACAGATTCTACGAGCAGTACTTC.

The chain joins TRBV28 to TRBJ2-7, with 9 bases that match TRBD2. V trimming: 6 bases; J trimming: 4 bases; junction bases outside the gene matches: 7. The germline CDR1 and CDR2 sequences are MDHEN and SYDVKM. The CDR3 sequence is 14 residues long. The CDR3 nucleotides read TGTGCCAGCAGGAGCGGGGGGACGGTTTACGAGCAGTACTTC. Residues: CASRSGGTVYEQYF.

The V call is TRBV25-1, the J call TRBJ1-4; 8 bases map to TRBD1. Germline V gene data show CDR1 as MGHDK and CDR2 as SYGVNS. The CDR3 sequence is 16 residues long. V lost 5 bases and J lost 4; bases outside the gene matches: 9. CDR3 residues: CASSSSRGRGNEKLFF. The CDR3 nucleotides are TGTGCCAGCAGTAGCTCCAGGGGGCGAGGTAATGAAAAACTGTTTTTT.

This clone has more than one count but fewer than ten. The V gene is TRBV6-4, the J gene TRBJ2-3, with 10 positions matching TRBD2. V shed 8 bases, J shed 5 bases, and the junction held 7 bases outside the gene matches. Germline CDR1 reads MRHNA; CDR2 reads SNTAGT. This CDR3 is built from 14 residues. The CDR3 nucleotides are TGTGCCAGCTCTGAGCGGGGGGGCCAAGATACGCAGTATTTT. Protein product: CASSERGGQDTQYF.

The DNA of the CDR3 is TGTGCCAGTAGTACTTCCCGGACGGGGGGCTACACCTTC. It yields the protein CASSTSRTGGYTF. The chain uses TRBV19 and TRBJ1-2, with D hard to call. The CDR3 has 13 residues. V was trimmed by 4 bases and J by 8 bases, leaving 14 bases between them. CDR1 LNHDA and CDR2 SQIVND come from the germline V gene (reference sequence).

This rearrangement joins TRBV5-6 to TRBJ1-3; maybe TRBD1 (5 bases). Per the germline V gene, CDR1 is SGHDT and CDR2 is YYEEEE. V lost 3 bases to trimming and J lost 3 bases, with 7 bases between them. The CDR3 sequence is 13 residues long. The CDR3: CASSSRVGNTIYF. The CDR3 DNA sequence: TGTGCCAGCAGCTCCAGGGTTGGAAACACCATATATTTT.

The rearrangement links TRBV7-2 to TRBJ2-1; TRBD1 aligns across 7 bases. CDR1 and CDR2 from the germline V gene are SGHTA and FQGNSA. CDR3 size: 12 residues. Trimming took 4 bases from V and 16 from J; bases not matched to a gene: 10. CDR3 DNA: TGTGCCAGCAGCTGGGGACAGACCGAGCCCTTCTTC. This encodes CASSWGQTEPFF.

J is TRBJ2-5 and V is TRBV7-8, with D uncertain. The V gene's germline CDR1 is SGHVS and CDR2 FQNEAQ. CDR3 length: 12 amino acids. V gave up 3 bases and J gave up 5 bases, with 7 bases separating them. CDR3 sequence reads: CASSLVTETQYF. Written as DNA, the CDR3 is TGTGCCAGCAGCTTGGTGACTGAGACCCAGTACTTC.

This chain uses TRBV6-1 with TRBJ1-2; D is possibly TRBD1 (5 bases). Trimming removed 1 base from V and 8 bases from J, with 11 bases in between. CDR3 length equals 13 residues. Germline V gives CDR1 MNHNS, CDR2 SASEGT. The CDR3 DNA is TGTGCCAGCAGTGAAGTGGAGCCAGGGGGCTACACCTTC. It yields the protein CASSEVEPGGYTF.

This chain uses TRBV11-2 with TRBJ1-1; D not certain. The germline gives CDR1 SGHAT, CDR2 FQNNGV. The CDR3 is made up of 14 amino acids. V was clipped by 1 base and J by 2 bases, with 8 bases between them. CDR3 amino acids: CASSLARVNTEAFF. DNA of the CDR3: TGTGCCAGCAGCTTAGCACGGGTTAACACTGAAGCTTTCTTT.

This clone has just a few counts. CDR3 protein: CASSSQGAPNTEAFF. The CDR3 DNA reads as TGTGCCAGCAGTTCACAGGGGGCCCCGAACACTGAAGCTTTCTTT. This chain joins TRBV27 and TRBJ1-1; 9 bases fit TRBD1. CDR3 length: 15 amino acids. From germline, CDR1 is MNHEY and CDR2 SMNVEV (reference sequence). With 4 bases clipped from V and 1 base from J, the junction kept 4 bases outside the gene matches.